Sequencing of this T cell receptor beta chain was carried out in a study of T-cell memory formation after mild COVID-19. The CDR3 sequence is 13 residues long. CDR1 MNHNY and CDR2 SVGAGI come from the germline V gene (reference sequence). Trimming cost V 4 bases and J 16 bases, with 17 bases left between them. Comments on this clonotype: Its target is not known.

Study-level results: Memory from before infection featured some responding clones, which suggests cross-reactive memory joined. CD4/CD8 balance held among clones contracting day 15 to 85, and later expanders leaned CD4+.

Via MiXCR, TCRdb re-called the 5' RACE reads, giving one row per CDR3 protein. The sample includes about 340,000 distinct CDR3 sequences, about an eighth of them seen just once. This TCR derives from a man younger than 35 who had mild COVID-19 (a few samples of this study predate the infection). Cell type and time point are not known. The specimen sequenced was PBMCs or a T cell subset sorted from them (not recorded which). The chain employs TRBV6-6 and TRBJ1-6; no clear D. The CDR3 sequence is CASSWPLTLILHF. CDR3 coding DNA: TGTGCCAGCAGTTGGCCATTGACCTTGATACTCCACTTT.